One and the same sample provided the 11 T cell receptor beta chains below, sequenced in a study of blood T cell repertoires in COVID-19. Some clones are missing from TCRdb's copy, which holds only in-frame ones; the method was immunoSEQ multiplex PCR. The sample holds about 240,000 clones, 87% seen once. Input material: peripheral blood. These TCRs come from a man between 60 and 75 years old who had recovered from COVID-19.

The rearrangement uses TRBV18 and TRBJ1-1; TRBD1 might be the D (6 bases). The CDR3 consists of 14 residues. The germline V gene encodes CDR1 KGHSH and CDR2 LQKENI. V lost 3 bases to trimming and J lost 1 base, with 9 bases between them. The CDR3: CASSPPGANTEAFF. Here the CDR3 DNA reads TGTGCCAGCTCACCTCCAGGGGCGAACACTGAAGCTTTCTTT.

The CDR3 DNA sequence: TGTGCCAGCAGTTCTCCGGGACAGGGTAGCTATGGCTACACCTTC. Translated, it gives CASSSPGQGSYGYTF. V gene TRBV27 combines with J gene TRBJ1-2; 9 bases map to TRBD1. CDR1 is MNHEY, CDR2 SMNVEV, per germline (reference sequence). Germline trimming cut 4 bases from V and 4 bases from J; bases unmatched to any gene: 7. This CDR3 is 15 amino acids long.

This clone was found once. The CDR3: CASSLEGGRNEQFF. Written as DNA, the CDR3 is TGTGCCAGCAGCTTGGAGGGAGGGCGAAATGAGCAGTTCTTC. The chain is built from TRBV5-4 and TRBJ2-1, with 7 nucleotides matching TRBD2. V gave up 0 bases and J gave up 7 bases; unmatched junction bases: 4. Germline CDR1 SGHNT, CDR2 YYREEE (reference sequence). The CDR3 length is 14 residues.

The chain recombines TRBV9 with TRBJ2-3; maybe TRBD2 (6 bases). Germline values: CDR1 SGDLS, CDR2 YYNGEE. This CDR3 contains 16 residues. Trimming took off 4 bases at V and 3 bases at J, with 18 bases between the two ends. The CDR3 DNA follows: TGTGCCAGCAGCCCCGGGAGTATTCATTGGACAGATACGCAGTATTTT. Residues: CASSPGSIHWTDTQYF.

V usage is TRBV5-1 and J usage is TRBJ2-2; D is perhaps TRBD2 (5 bases). Germline values: CDR1 SGHRS, CDR2 YFSETQ. The CDR3 length is 14 residues. V was pared by 4 bases and J by 6 bases, with 13 bases between. This CDR3 reads CASSPGGFAGELFF. The CDR3 coding sequence is TGCGCCAGCAGCCCTGGCGGGTTCGCCGGGGAGCTGTTTTTT.

The chain is built from TRBV6-1 and TRBJ1-4, with D unresolved. CDR1 and CDR2 (germline): MNHNS, SASEGT. Trimming took off 5 bases at V and 4 bases at J, with 11 bases between the two ends. The CDR3 is 14 residues long. CDR3 loop: CASSYYEGNEKLFF. CDR3 nucleotide sequence: TGTGCCAGCAGTTATTATGAGGGTAATGAAAAACTGTTTTTT.

This rearrangement joins TRBV7-9 to TRBJ2-7; TRBD1 is a possible D gene (6 bases). The V and J ends lost 6 bases and 2 bases respectively, with 17 bases between them. CDR3 length: 15 amino acids. The germline CDR1 and CDR2 sequences are SEHNR and FQNEAQ (reference sequence). The CDR3 DNA follows: TGTGCCAGCAGACCCAAAGGGACATACACCTACGAGCAGTACTTC. Residues: CASRPKGTYTYEQYF.

The chain employs TRBV7-8 and TRBJ2-3, with 10 bases matching TRBD1. The germline V gene has CDR1 SGHVS and CDR2 FQNEAQ. The CDR3 is 14 residues long. V was clipped by 5 bases and J by 6 bases; unmatched bases: 5. This CDR3 reads CASSQDRGLDTQYF. In DNA form, the CDR3 reads TGTGCCAGCAGCCAAGACAGGGGGCTCGATACGCAGTATTTT. The variable domain in full, with the rest retrieved from reference TRBV7-8 and TRBJ2-3, is GAGVSQSPRYKVAKRGQDVALRCDPISGHVSLFWYQQALGQGPEFLTYFQNEAQLDKSGLPSDRFFAERPEGSVSTLKIQRTQQEDSAVYLCASSQDRGLDTQYFGPGTRLTVL.

J is TRBJ2-5 and V is TRBV11-2; D may be TRBD2 (6 bases). Germline-derived CDR1 and CDR2 are SGHAT and FQNNGV. The CDR3 is made up of 12 amino acids. V gave up 4 bases and J gave up 3 bases, with 6 bases separating them. The CDR3 sequence: CASSWEEETQYF. The CDR3 coding sequence is TGTGCCAGCAGCTGGGAGGAAGAGACCCAGTACTTC.

V gene TRBV2 combines with J gene TRBJ2-5; 8 bases fit TRBD1. The junction had 8 bases not matched to a gene; V was cut back by 8 bases and J by 3 bases. The CDR3 sequence is 14 residues long. Germline V CDR1 and CDR2: SNHLY, FYNNEI. As DNA, the CDR3 is TGTGCCAGCGCCCGACAGGGGTCGGAAGAGACCCAGTACTTC. Translation gives CASARQGSEETQYF.

V usage is TRBV2 and J usage is TRBJ1-2, with D unclear. The CDR3 extends over 13 amino acids. CDR1 SNHLY and CDR2 FYNNEI come from the germline V gene. Trimming took off 6 bases at V and 2 bases at J, with 10 bases between the two ends. CDR3 protein: CASRRTENYGYTF. CDR3 coding DNA: TGTGCCAGCAGGAGAACAGAGAACTATGGCTACACCTTC.